The clone carrying this T cell receptor beta chain was counted only a few times. Its antigen is not identified. This specimen comes from a study of T cell responses to AZD1222 COVID-19 vaccine. Study-level background: Second doses were pooled across both intervals (about 4 or about 12 weeks).

TCRdb's copy holds only in-frame clones and misses some; the assay was immunoSEQ multiplex PCR. The table includes fewer than 90,000 clones, 75% to 90% detected once. Study observations and caveats: Most donors were white British and more were female, and clonal diversity was possibly underestimated. A reported finding is that nearly half of spike-specific TCRs target unmutated variant regions. Two doses of AZD1222 preceded a rise in Spike-specific TCR breadth and depth.

Germline CDR1 reads SEHNR; CDR2 reads FQNEAQ (reference sequence). CDR3 size: 14 residues. V was trimmed by 4 bases and J by 2 bases, leaving 11 bases between them. The sequence came from an adult in good health. This chain joins TRBV7-9 and TRBJ1-2, with TRBD1 as a possible D gene (5 bases). Source: peripheral blood, taken on day 0 of AZD1222 vaccination. The chain's CDR3 is CASSSSGTNYGYTF. The CDR3 coding sequence is TGTGCCAGCAGCTCTTCCGGGACCAACTATGGCTACACCTTC.